This TCR beta chain appears in the sequencing data of a study of blood T cell repertoires in COVID-19. Across the whole study: PBMCs, B-cell-depleted T cells, or T cells were the source of the cDNA or gDNA that made up the material.

The method was immunoSEQ multiplex PCR; TCRdb's version includes in-frame clones alone and lacks a portion of them. The data hold some 58,000 clones, with approximately 90% observed a single time. Germline CDR1 reads SGHNT; CDR2 reads YENEEA. This CDR3 is 16 amino acids long. Unmatched junction bases numbered 12, after V lost 5 bases and J lost 6 bases. The genes are TRBV11-3 and TRBJ2-1; 8 positions match TRBD2. Sequencing was performed on peripheral blood. The clonotype originates from a man aged 50-60 years with acute or convalescent COVID-19. CDR3 DNA sequence: TGTGCCAGCAGCCCCCAGGGACCTAGCGGGCCCAATGAGCAGTTCTTC. Encoded protein: CASSPQGPSGPNEQFF.